The sequence of this T cell receptor beta chain was determined in a study of identical twins. J lost 2 bases, V lost 2 bases, and 3 bases had no gene match. The CDR3 has 15 amino acids. Germline CDR1 SGDLS, CDR2 YYNGEE. Unique molecular identifiers were in the cDNA, with template-switch universal primer binding. MiXCR, run by TCRdb on the 5' RACE reads, gives a single entry per CDR3 protein. The table shows under 250,000 distinct CDR3 sequences, with around 10% occurring only once. The sample consisted of memory (CD45RO+) T cells sorted from blood. The receptor was derived from a young woman in good health. V gene TRBV9 combines with J gene TRBJ2-7; TRBD1 aligns across 11 bases. CDR3: CASSVAGQGAYEQYF. The CDR3 DNA is TGTGCCAGCAGCGTTGCGGGACAGGGGGCCTACGAGCAGTACTTC. Based on the CDR3 plus reference TRBV9 and TRBJ2-7, the full variable domain is DSGVTQTPKHLITATGQRVTLRCSPRSGDLSVYWYQQSLDQGLQFLIQYYNGEERAKGNILERFSAQQFPDLHSELNLSSLELGDSALYFCASSVAGQGAYEQYFGPGTRLTVT.